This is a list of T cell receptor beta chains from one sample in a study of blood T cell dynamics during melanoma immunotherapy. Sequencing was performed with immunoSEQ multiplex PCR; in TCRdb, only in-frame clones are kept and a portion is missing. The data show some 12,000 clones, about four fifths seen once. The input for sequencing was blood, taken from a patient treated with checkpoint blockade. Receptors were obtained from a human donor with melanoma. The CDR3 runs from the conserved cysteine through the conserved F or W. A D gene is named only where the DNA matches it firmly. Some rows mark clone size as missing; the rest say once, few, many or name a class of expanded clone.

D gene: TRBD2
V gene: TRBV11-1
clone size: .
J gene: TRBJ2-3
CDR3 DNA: TGTGCCAGCAGCTTGGTTAGCGGGGGCACAGATACGCAGTATTTT
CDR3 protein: CASSLVSGGTDTQYF

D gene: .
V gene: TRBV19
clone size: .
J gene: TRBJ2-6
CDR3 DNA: TGTGCCAGTAGTATACCGAGTTCTGGGGCCAACGTCCTGACTTTC
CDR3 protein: CASSIPSSGANVLTF

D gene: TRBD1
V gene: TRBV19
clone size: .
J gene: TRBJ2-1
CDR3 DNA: TGTGCCAGTACGGGACAGTACAATGAGCAGTTCTTC
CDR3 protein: CASTGQYNEQFF

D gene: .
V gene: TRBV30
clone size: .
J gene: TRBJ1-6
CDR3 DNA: TGTGCCTGGAGTGTAAGCTGGACAGCAAATTCACCCCTCCACTTT
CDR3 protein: CAWSVSWTANSPLHF

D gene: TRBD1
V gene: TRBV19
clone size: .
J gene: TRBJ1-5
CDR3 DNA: TGTGCCAGTAGCATTCGACAGGGGAGCAATCAGCCCCAGCATTTT
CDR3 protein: CASSIRQGSNQPQHF

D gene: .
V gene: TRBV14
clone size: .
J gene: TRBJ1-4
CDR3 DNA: TGTGCCAGCAGCCAAATGGTGGGGGGCCTTCATGAAAAACTGTTTTTT
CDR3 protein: CASSQMVGGLHEKLFF

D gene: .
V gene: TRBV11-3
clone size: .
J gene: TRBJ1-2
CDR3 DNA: TGTGCCAGCAGCGACTCGGACACCGTGGGACGAGATGGCTACACCTTC
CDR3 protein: CASSDSDTVGRDGYTF

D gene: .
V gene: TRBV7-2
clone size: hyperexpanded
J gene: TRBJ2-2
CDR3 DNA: TGTGCCAGCAGTTTAGGGGCCGCGCACACCGGGGAGCTGTTTTTT
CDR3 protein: CASSLGAAHTGELFF

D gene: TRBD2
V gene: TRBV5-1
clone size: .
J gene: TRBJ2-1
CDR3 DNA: TGCGCCAGCAGCGGCCTAGCGGGGGCCGGGGATGAGCAGTTCTTC
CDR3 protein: CASSGLAGAGDEQFF

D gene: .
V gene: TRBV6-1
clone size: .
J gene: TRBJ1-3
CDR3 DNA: TGTGCCAGCAGTGAACGGGACGGGGGTAGAAACACCATATATTTT
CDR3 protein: CASSERDGGRNTIYF

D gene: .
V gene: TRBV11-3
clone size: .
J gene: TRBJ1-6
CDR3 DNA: TGTGCCAGCAGCTTAGACAGTCGTAATTCACCCCTCCACTTT
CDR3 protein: CASSLDSRNSPLHF

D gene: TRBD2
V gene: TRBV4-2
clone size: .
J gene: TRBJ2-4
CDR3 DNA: TGTGCCAGCAGCCAGGAAGGGAGGGGCAAAAACATTCAGTACTTC
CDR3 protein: CASSQEGRGKNIQYF

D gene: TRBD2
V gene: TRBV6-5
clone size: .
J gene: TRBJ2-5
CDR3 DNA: TGTGCCAGCAGGCCGGGACTAGCGGGGGTCCCCCCGTACTTC
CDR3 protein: CASRPGLAGVPPYF

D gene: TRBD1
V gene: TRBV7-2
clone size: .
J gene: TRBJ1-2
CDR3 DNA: TGTGCCAGCAGCTTGGCGGGGCAGGGGGCTAACTATGGCTACACCTTC
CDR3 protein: CASSLAGQGANYGYTF

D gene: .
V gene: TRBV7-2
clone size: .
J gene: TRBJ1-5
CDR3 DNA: TGTGCCAGCGCCTATAATAGCAATCAGCCCCAGCATTTT
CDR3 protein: CASAYNSNQPQHF

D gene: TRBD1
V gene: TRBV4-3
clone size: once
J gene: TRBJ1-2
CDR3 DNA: TGCGCCAGCAGCCAGATGACAGGGAACTATGGCTACACCTTC
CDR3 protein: CASSQMTGNYGYTF

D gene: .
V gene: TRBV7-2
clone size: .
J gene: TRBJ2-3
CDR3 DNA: TGTGCCAGCAGCCCCCGTGCAGGGGCAGATACGCAGTATTTT
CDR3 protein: CASSPRAGADTQYF

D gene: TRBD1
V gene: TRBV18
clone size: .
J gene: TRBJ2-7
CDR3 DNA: TGTGCCAGCTCCTCTTCTACCCCGGGACAGGGACAGGGAGAGCAGTACTTC
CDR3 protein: CASSSSTPGQGQGEQYF

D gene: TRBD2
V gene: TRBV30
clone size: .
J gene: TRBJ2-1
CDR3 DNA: TGTGCCTGGAGCTCCGGACTAGCGGGCTACAATGAGCAGTTCTTC
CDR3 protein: CAWSSGLAGYNEQFF

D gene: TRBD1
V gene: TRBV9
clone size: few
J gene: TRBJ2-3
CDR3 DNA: TGTGCCAGCAGCGTAACAGGGGTGGCAGATACGCAGTATTTT
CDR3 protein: CASSVTGVADTQYF

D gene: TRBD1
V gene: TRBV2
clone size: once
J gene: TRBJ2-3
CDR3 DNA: TGTGCCAGCAGATTGACAGGGGGCGTTACAGATACGCAGTATTTT
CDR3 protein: CASRLTGGVTDTQYF

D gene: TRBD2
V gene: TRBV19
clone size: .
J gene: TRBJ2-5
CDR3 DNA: TGTGCCAGTAGAAAGACTAGCGGGGGGGAGGAGACCCAGTACTTC
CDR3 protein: CASRKTSGGEETQYF

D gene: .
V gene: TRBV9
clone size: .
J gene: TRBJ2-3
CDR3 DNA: TGTGCCAGCAGCGTAGCTACGGATTTCACAGATACGCAGTATTTT
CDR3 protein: CASSVATDFTDTQYF

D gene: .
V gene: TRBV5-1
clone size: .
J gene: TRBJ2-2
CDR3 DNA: TGCGCCAGCAGCTTGGGTTGGAGGGGATCGGACACCGGGGAGCTGTTTTTT
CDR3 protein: CASSLGWRGSDTGELFF

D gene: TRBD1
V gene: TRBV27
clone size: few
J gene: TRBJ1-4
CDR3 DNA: TGTGCCAGCAGTTTATCCAGGGGGAATGAAAAACTGTTTTTT
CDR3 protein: CASSLSRGNEKLFF

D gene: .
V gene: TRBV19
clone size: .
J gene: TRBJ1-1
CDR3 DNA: TGTGCCACCCGGGGACCCGGCCCGTCCCCTTACACTGAAGCTTTCTTT
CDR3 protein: CATRGPGPSPYTEAFF